This T cell receptor (beta chain) appears in the sequencing data of a study of immune characterization of retroperitoneal liposarcoma (dated by TCRdb to between 2019 and 2020). Preparation of the library involved PCR. Sequenced on a NextSeq 500. TCRdb trimmed the raw reads at Q25, called clones with MiXCR and kept productive beta chains. Each entry is one CDR3 protein sequence, shown with its most common DNA and genes. The sample table records about 9,200 distinct CDR3 sequences; roughly a quarter of these occur just once. The biggest ten clones account for approximately 9.1% of the sample. This clonotype came up once. The specificity of this receptor is unknown. No base qualities exist here, and no much larger clone lies one base off it. A single read offers scant evidence. This TCR derives from a female donor with retroperitoneal liposarcoma. Material: tumor tissue.

At the DNA level, the sequence is TGTGCCAGCAGCCGTGACAGGGGACACGAGACCCAGTACTTC. The resulting protein is CASSRDRGHETQYF. The rearranged segments are TRBV11-3 and TRBJ2-5; TRBD1 lines up with 8 middle nucleotides. At the junction V is shortened by 5 bases and J by 5 bases; bases outside the gene matches: 7. The germline V gene provides CDR1 SGHNT and CDR2 YENEEA. The CDR3 covers 14 residues, taking in both the cysteine and the phenylalanine. Of all the DNA, just the CDR3 is kept, 42 bases in frame from base 1.